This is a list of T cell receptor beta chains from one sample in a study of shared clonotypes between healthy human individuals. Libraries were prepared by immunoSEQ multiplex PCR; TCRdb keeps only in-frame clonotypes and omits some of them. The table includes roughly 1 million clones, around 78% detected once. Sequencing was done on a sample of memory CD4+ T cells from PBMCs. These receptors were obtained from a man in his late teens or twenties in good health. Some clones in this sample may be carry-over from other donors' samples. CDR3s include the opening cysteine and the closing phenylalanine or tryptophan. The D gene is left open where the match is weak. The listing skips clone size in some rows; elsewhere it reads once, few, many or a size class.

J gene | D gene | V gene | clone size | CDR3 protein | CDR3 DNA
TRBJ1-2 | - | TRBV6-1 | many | CASIRAAANYGYTF | TGTGCCAGCATCAGGGCAGCCGCTAACTATGGCTACACCTTC
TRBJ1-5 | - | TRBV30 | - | CAWSVRGRGNQPQHF | TGTGCCTGGAGTGTCCGAGGCAGAGGGAATCAGCCCCAGCATTTT
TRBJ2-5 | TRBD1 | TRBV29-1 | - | CSVGRQGWNQYF | TGCAGCGTTGGGCGACAGGGGTGGAACCAGTACTTC
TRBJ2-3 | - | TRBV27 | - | CASKDKGRGTDTQYF | TGTGCCAGCAAGGACAAAGGCAGGGGCACAGATACGCAGTATTTT
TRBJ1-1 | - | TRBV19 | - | CASSRGQGPSSEAFF | TGTGCCAGTAGTCGAGGCCAGGGGCCTTCGAGTGAAGCTTTCTTT
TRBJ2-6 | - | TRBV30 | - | CAHRVAGANVLTF | TGTGCCCATAGGGTTGCTGGGGCCAACGTCCTGACTTTC
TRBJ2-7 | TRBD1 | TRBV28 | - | CASSRQGGTYEQYF | TGTGCCAGCAGTCGACAGGGGGGAACCTACGAGCAGTACTTC
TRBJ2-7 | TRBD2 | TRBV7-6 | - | CASTAGGTQNYEQYF | TGTGCCAGCACCGCGGGGGGGACTCAGAACTACGAGCAGTACTTC
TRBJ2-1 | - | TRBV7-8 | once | CASSLVAYYNEQFF | TGTGCCAGCAGTCTAGTGGCCTACTACAATGAGCAGTTCTTC
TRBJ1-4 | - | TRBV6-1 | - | CASSEALGRNEKLFF | TGTGCCAGCAGTGAAGCGTTGGGTCGGAATGAAAAACTGTTTTTT
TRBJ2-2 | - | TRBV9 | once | CASSASGGRGSGELFF | TGTGCCAGCAGCGCGAGTGGAGGGAGAGGGTCCGGGGAGCTGTTTTTT
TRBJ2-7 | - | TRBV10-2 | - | CASSSTAGTRNGEQYF | TGCGCCAGCAGTTCAACCGCCGGGACCCGAAATGGTGAGCAGTACTTC
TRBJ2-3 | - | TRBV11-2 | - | CASSFFLPPTADTQYF | TGTGCCAGCAGCTTCTTCCTCCCCCCGACTGCAGATACGCAGTATTTT
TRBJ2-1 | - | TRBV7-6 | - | CASSLADFRGYNEQFF | TGTGCCAGCAGCTTAGCCGACTTCCGAGGGTACAATGAGCAGTTCTTC
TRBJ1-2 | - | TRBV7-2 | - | CASSFGNSRSGYGYTF | TGTGCCAGCAGCTTTGGTAACAGCCGGTCCGGCTATGGCTACACCTTC
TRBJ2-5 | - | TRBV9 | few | CASSVGGLIKETQYF | TGTGCCAGCAGCGTAGGGGGACTCATAAAAGAGACCCAGTACTTC
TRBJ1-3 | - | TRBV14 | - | CASSPPRGGRNTIYF | TGTGCCAGCAGCCCACCCCGGGGAGGGCGAAACACCATATATTTT
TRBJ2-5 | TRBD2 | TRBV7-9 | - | CASSLGLAEKETQYF | TGTGCCAGCAGCTTAGGACTAGCGGAGAAAGAGACCCAGTACTTC
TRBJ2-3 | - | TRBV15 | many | CATSTGLNRVTDTQYF | TGTGCCACCAGCACAGGACTCAACAGGGTCACAGATACGCAGTATTTT
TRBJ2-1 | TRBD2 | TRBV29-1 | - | CSVGGLREPMNEQFF | TGCAGCGTTGGAGGGTTGCGGGAGCCGATGAATGAGCAGTTCTTC
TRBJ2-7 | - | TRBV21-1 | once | CASSPGQGAREQYF | TGTGCCAGCAGTCCCGGACAGGGGGCTCGGGAGCAGTACTTC
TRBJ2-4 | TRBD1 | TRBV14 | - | CASSHAGGGKNIQYF | TGTGCCAGCAGCCATGCAGGGGGTGGCAAAAACATTCAGTACTTC
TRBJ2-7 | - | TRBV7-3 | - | CASSLTATSNLYEQYF | TGTGCCAGCAGCTTAACGGCGACATCGAACCTCTACGAGCAGTACTTC
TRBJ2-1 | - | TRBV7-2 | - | CASSLPSYNEQFF | TGTGCCAGCAGCTTACCCTCCTACAATGAGCAGTTCTTC
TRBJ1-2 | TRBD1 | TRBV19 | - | CASSWGQEADGYTF | TGTGCCAGTAGTTGGGGACAGGAGGCCGATGGCTACACCTTC
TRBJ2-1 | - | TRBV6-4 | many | CASSLAVNNEQFF | TGTGCCAGCAGTTTAGCGGTGAACAATGAGCAGTTCTTC
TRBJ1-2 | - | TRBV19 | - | CASSGRHQHTNYGYTF | TGTGCCAGTAGTGGTCGACACCAACATACTAACTATGGCTACACCTTC
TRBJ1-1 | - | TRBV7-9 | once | CASSSYSTNTEAFF | TGTGCCAGCAGCTCCTACTCAACGAACACTGAAGCTTTCTTT
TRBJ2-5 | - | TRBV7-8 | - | CASSLADRSYQETQYF | TGTGCCAGCAGCTTAGCGGACAGATCGTACCAAGAGACCCAGTACTTC
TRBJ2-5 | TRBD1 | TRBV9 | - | CASSVSRQGAFETQYF | TGTGCCAGCAGCGTATCGCGACAGGGGGCGTTTGAGACCCAGTACTTC
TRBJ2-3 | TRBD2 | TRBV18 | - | CASSTTSAGGSKTDTQYF | TGTGCCAGCTCAACCACTAGTGCGGGAGGGTCGAAGACAGATACGCAGTATTTT
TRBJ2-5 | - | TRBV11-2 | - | CASSQNLQETQYF | TGTGCCAGCAGCCAAAACTTACAAGAGACCCAGTACTTC
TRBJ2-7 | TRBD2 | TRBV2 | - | CASRGTSTYEQYF | TGTGCCAGCAGGGGGACTAGCACCTACGAGCAGTACTTC
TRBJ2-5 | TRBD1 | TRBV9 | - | CASSAGQGIETQYF | TGTGCCAGCAGCGCTGGACAGGGGATAGAGACCCAGTACTTC
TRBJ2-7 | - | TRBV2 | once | CASGLELISYEQYF | TGTGCCAGCGGCTTGGAGCTAATCTCCTACGAGCAGTACTTC
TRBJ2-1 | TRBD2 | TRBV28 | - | CASSSPWTSGRVNEQFF | TGTGCCAGCAGTTCCCCCTGGACTAGCGGGAGGGTCAATGAGCAGTTCTTC
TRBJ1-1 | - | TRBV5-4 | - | CASSLNMGQNTEAFF | TGTGCCAGCAGCTTAAACATGGGACAGAACACTGAAGCTTTCTTT
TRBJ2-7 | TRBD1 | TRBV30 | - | CAWSVQQGNEQYF | TGTGCCTGGAGTGTTCAACAGGGGAACGAGCAGTACTTC
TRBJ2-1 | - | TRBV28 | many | CASSEGGGPDNEQFF | TGTGCCAGCAGTGAGGGGGGAGGGCCGGACAATGAGCAGTTCTTC
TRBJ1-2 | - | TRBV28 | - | CASSPGGVSSYGYTF | TGTGCCAGCAGCCCCGGGGGGGTCTCCTCCTATGGCTACACCTTC
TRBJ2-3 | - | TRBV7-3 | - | CASSQTGTAGGDTQYF | TGTGCCAGCAGCCAAACCGGGACAGCCGGGGGAGATACGCAGTATTTT
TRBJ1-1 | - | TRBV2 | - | CASTSEGGKAFF | TGTGCCAGCACCTCAGAGGGAGGGAAAGCTTTCTTT
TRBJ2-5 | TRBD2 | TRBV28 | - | CASTPGVGGIETQYF | TGTGCCAGCACCCCCGGTGTGGGAGGGATAGAGACCCAGTACTTC
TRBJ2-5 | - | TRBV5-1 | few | CASMRGQYQETQYF | TGCGCCTCGATGCGGGGACAGTACCAAGAGACCCAGTACTTC
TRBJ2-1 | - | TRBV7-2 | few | CASSYGAWSREQFF | TGTGCCAGCAGTTACGGAGCTTGGAGTCGTGAGCAGTTCTTC
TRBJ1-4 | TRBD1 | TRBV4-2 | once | CASSRGQDWGKLFF | TGTGCCAGCAGCCGCGGACAGGACTGGGGAAAACTGTTTTTT
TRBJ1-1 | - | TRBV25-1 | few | CASSEGLLRESFF | TGTGCCAGCAGTGAAGGCTTGTTAAGGGAATCTTTCTTT